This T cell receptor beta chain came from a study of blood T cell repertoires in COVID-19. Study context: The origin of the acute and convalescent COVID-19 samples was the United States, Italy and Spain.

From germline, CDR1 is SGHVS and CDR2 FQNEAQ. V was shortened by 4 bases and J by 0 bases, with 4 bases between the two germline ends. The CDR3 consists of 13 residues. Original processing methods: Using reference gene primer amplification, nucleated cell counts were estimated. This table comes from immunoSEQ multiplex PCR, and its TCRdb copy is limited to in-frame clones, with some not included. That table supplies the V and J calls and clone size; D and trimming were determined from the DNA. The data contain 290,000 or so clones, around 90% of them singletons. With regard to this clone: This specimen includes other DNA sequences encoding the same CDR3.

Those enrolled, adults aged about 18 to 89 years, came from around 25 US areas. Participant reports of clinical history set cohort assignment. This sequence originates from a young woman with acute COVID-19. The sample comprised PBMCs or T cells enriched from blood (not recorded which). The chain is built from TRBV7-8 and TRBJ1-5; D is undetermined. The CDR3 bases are TGTGCCAGCAGCTCCTATAGCAATCAGCCCCAGCATTTT. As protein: CASSSYSNQPQHF.